What follows are 7 T cell receptor beta chains derived from one specimen sequenced in a study of Graves' ophthalmopathy and Graves' hyperthyroidism. RNA served as the template for amplifying TCR beta CDR3 regions. HTBI primers primed a first-round RT-PCR, and a second-round multiplex PCR followed. TCRdb fed the multiplex PCR reads into MiXCR, producing one record per CDR3 protein. The data hold under 250,000 distinct CDR3 sequences, with 20% to 25% observed a single time. The sequencing input was peripheral blood. Receptors were obtained from a woman aged 45 to 65 with Graves' ophthalmopathy.

This clonotype was picked up a small number of times. The gene calls are TRBV4-3 and TRBJ2-2, with D possibly being TRBD1 or TRBD2 (5 bases each). Germline V lookup: CDR1 LGHNA, CDR2 YSLEER. This CDR3 spans 15 amino acids. The V and J ends lost 3 bases and 0 bases respectively, with 8 bases between them. The DNA of the CDR3 is TGCGCCAGCAGCCAGGGGACCACGAACACCGGGGAGCTGTTTTTT. Encoded protein: CASSQGTTNTGELFF.

The CDR3 DNA follows: TGTGCCAGCAGTCCGGACAGCCACTATGGCTACACCTTC. Encoded protein: CASSPDSHYGYTF. The chain is built from TRBV6-1 and TRBJ1-2, with D tentatively TRBD1 (6 bases). Germline V CDR1 and CDR2: MNHNS, SASEGT. The V end lost 5 bases, the J end lost 3 bases, and 10 bases lay between the germline ends. The CDR3 has 13 amino acids.

In its sample, this clonotype was seen many times. The chain recombines TRBV6-2 or TRBV6-3 with TRBJ1-5, with D tentatively TRBD1 (6 bases). V was shortened by 2 bases and J by 4 bases, with 21 bases between the two germline ends. This CDR3 has 18 amino acids. Germline V gene data show CDR1 as MNHEY and CDR2 as SVGEGT. The DNA of the CDR3 is TGTGCCAGCAGTTACCGTCCCGGGACAATAGAACCGAATCAGCCCCAGCATTTT. It is translated as CASSYRPGTIEPNQPQHF.

This clonotype was seen ten or more times. The J gene is TRBJ2-2, the V gene TRBV11-2, with 8 bases identical to TRBD1. The CDR3 is 15 amino acids. Germline V gives CDR1 SGHAT, CDR2 FQNNGV. The V and J ends lost 5 bases and 3 bases, in that order; junction bases with no gene match: 5. CDR3 nucleotide sequence: TGTGCCAGCAGCCCCCGGGACAGGTACACCGGGGAGCTGTTTTTT. Translation gives CASSPRDRYTGELFF.

The chain uses TRBV28 and TRBJ1-6; D is ambiguous. Between the trimmed V and J ends, which lost 3 bases and 8 bases, there was a span of 17 bases. Germline V gene data show CDR1 as MDHEN and CDR2 as SYDVKM. The CDR3 spans 16 residues. Written as DNA, the CDR3 is TGTGCCAGCAGTTTTAGGGCAGAGCTAAGGGATTCACCCCTCCACTTT. It encodes CASSFRAELRDSPLHF.

The rearrangement joins TRBV28 to TRBJ2-7, with D tentatively TRBD2 (6 bases). Germline V gene lookup returns CDR1 MDHEN and CDR2 SYDVKM. The CDR3 extends over 15 amino acids. V was cut by 6 bases and J by 5 bases, with 20 bases left in between. CDR3 in amino acids: CASRIVGTSYDEQYF. CDR3 bases: TGTGCCAGCAGAATAGTCGGTACTAGCTACGACGAGCAGTACTTC.

This clonotype was found many times. V usage is TRBV6-4 and J usage is TRBJ2-7; D is perhaps TRBD1 or TRBD2 (5 bases each). The germline gives CDR1 MRHNA, CDR2 SNTAGT. The V end lost 6 bases, the J end lost 8 bases, and 14 bases lay between the germline ends. The CDR3 extends over 12 amino acids. This CDR3 is CASRPGRRKQYF. The CDR3 coding sequence is TGTGCCAGCAGGCCGGGGCGTCGGAAGCAGTACTTC.